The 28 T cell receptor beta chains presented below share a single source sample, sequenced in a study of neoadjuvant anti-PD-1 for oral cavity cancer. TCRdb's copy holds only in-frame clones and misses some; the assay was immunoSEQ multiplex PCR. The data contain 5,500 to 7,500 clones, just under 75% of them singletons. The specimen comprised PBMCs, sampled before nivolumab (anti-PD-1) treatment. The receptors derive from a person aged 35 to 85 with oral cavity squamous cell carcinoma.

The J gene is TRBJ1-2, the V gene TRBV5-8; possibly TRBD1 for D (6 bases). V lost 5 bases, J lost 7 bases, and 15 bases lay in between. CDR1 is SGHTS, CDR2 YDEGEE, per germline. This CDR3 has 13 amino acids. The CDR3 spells CASSPVRGSGYTF. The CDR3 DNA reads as TGTGCCAGCAGTCCCGTCAGGGGAAGTGGCTACACCTTC.

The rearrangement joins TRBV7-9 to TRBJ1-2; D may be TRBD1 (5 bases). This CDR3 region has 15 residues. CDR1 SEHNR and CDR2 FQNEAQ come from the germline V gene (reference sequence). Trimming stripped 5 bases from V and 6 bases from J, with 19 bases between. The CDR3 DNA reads TGTGCCAGCAGCGCCCCGGAGGGCAGGGATAATGGCTACACCTTC. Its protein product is CASSAPEGRDNGYTF.

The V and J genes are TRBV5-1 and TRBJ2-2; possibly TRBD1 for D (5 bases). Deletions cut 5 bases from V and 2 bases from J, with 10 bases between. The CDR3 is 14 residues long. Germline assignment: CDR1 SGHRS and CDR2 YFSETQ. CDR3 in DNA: TGCGCCAGCAGGGGGCGAGAAAACACCGGGGAGCTGTTTTTT. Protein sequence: CASRGRENTGELFF.

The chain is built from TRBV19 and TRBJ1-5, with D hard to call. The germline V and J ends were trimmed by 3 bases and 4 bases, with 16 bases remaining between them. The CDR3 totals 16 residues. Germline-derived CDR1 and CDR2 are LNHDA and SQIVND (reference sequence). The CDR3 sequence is CASSIQRGSRNQPQHF. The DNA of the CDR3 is TGTGCCAGTAGTATCCAACGGGGATCTAGGAATCAGCCCCAGCATTTT.

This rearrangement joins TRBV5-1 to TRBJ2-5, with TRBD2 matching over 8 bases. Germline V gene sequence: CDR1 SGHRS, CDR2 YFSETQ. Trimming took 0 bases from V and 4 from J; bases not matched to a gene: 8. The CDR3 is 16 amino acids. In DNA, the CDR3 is TGCGCCAGCAGCTTGGTGGGGACTAGAGGTGGAGAGACCCAGTACTTC. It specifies CASSLVGTRGGETQYF.

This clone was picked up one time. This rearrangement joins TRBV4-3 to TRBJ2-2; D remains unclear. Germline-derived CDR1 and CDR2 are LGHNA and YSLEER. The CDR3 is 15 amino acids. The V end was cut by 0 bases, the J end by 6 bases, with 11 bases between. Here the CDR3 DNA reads TGCGCCAGCAGCCAAGATTCCCTAGTCCCCGGGGAGCTGTTTTTT. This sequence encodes CASSQDSLVPGELFF.

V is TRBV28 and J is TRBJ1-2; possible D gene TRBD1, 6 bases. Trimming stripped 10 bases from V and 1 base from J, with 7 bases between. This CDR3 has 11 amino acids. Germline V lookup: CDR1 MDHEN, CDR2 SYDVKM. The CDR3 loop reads CATDSNYGYTF. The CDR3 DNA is TGTGCCACGGACAGTAACTATGGCTACACCTTC.

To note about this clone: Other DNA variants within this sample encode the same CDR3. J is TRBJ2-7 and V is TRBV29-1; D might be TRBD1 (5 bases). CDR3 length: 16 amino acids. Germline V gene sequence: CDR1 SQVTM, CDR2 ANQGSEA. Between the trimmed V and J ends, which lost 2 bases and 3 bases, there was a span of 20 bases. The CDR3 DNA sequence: TGCAGCGTTGAAACGGTCAGGGATAGGGTGGTCTACGAGCAGTACTTC. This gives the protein CSVETVRDRVVYEQYF.

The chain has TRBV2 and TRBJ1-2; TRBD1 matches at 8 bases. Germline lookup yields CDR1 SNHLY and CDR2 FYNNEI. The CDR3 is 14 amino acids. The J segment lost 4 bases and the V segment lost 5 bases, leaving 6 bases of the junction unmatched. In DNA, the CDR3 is TGTGCCAGCAGTCCGGACAGGGAGAGCTATGGCTACACCTTC. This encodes CASSPDRESYGYTF. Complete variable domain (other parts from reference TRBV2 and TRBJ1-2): EPEVTQTPSHQVTQMGQEVILRCVPISNHLYFYWYRQILGQKVEFLVSFYNNEISEKSEIFDDQFSVERPDGSNFTLKIRSTKLEDSAMYFCASSPDRESYGYTFGSGTRLTVV.

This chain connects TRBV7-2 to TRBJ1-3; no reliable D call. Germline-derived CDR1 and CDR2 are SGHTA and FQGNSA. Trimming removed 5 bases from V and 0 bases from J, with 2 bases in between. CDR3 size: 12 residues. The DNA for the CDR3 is TGTGCCAGCAGCCGCTCTGGAAACACCATATATTTT. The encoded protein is CASSRSGNTIYF.

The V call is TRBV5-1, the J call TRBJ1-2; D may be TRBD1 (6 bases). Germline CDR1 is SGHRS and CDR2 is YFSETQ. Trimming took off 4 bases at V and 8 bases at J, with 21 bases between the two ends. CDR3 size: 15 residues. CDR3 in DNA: TGCGCCAGCAGCCCATCCCTAGGGGGAGTTGAGGGCTACACCTTC. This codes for CASSPSLGGVEGYTF.

The CDR3 loop is CASSLGRVRGEQFF. CDR3 coding DNA: TGTGCCAGCAGCTTGGGGCGGGTGAGAGGTGAGCAGTTCTTC. This chain links TRBV5-6 with TRBJ2-1; weak D call: TRBD2 (5 bases). The CDR3 loop spans 14 amino acids. V dropped 0 bases and J dropped 9 bases, with 13 bases sitting between them. Germline V lookup: CDR1 SGHDT, CDR2 YYEEEE. Drawing the rest from reference TRBV5-6 and TRBJ2-1, the complete variable domain is DAGVTQSPTHLIKTRGQQVTLRCSPKSGHDTVSWYQQALGQGPQFIFQYYEEEERQRGNFPDRFSGHQFPNYSSELNVNALLLGDSALYLCASSLGRVRGEQFFGPGTRLTVL.

CDR3: CASSLTAGAAQETQYF. As DNA, the CDR3 is TGTGCCAGCAGTTTAACAGCGGGGGCCGCACAAGAGACCCAGTACTTC. The chain combines TRBV27 with TRBJ2-5; 8 positions match TRBD2. The ends lost 2 bases at V and 2 bases at J; junction bases unmatched: 7. The CDR3 length is 16 residues. The germline V gene encodes CDR1 MNHEY and CDR2 SMNVEV (reference sequence).

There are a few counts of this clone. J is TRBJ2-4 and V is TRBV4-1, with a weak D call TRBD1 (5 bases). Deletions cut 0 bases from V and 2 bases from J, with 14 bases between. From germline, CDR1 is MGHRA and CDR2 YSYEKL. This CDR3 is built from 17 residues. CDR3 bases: TGCGCCAGCAGCCAAGACTGGACAACCGTAACCAAAAACATTCAGTACTTC. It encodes CASSQDWTTVTKNIQYF.

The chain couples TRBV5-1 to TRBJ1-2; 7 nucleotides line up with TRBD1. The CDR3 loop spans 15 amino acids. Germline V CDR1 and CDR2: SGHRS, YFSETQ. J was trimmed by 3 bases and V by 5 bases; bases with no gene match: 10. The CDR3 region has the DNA TGCGCCAGCAGGAGTACAGGGGTCAACGACTATGGCTACACCTTC. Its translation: CASRSTGVNDYGYTF.

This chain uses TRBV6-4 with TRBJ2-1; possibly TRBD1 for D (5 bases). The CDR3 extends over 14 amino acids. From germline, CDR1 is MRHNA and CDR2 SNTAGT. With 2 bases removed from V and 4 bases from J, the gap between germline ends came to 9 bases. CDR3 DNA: TGTGCCAGCAGTGACGGGAACAGGTACAATGAGCAGTTCTTC. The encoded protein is CASSDGNRYNEQFF.

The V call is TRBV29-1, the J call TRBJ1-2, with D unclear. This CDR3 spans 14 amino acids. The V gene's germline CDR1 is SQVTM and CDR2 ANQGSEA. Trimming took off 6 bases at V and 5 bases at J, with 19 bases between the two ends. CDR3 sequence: CSVGIVGGGYGYTF. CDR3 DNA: TGCAGCGTCGGTATTGTGGGAGGAGGGTATGGCTACACCTTC.

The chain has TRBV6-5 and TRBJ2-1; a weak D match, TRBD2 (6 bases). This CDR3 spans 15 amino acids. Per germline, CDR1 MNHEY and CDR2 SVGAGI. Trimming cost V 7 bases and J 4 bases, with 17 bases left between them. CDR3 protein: CASTPRAGGYNEQFF. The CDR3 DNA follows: TGTGCCAGCACCCCGCGAGCGGGTGGATACAATGAGCAGTTCTTC.

The CDR3 sequence is CASSIWGPADGELFF. The DNA of the CDR3 is TGTGCCAGTAGTATCTGGGGTCCCGCGGACGGGGAGCTGTTTTTT. This rearrangement joins TRBV19 to TRBJ2-2; D ambiguous. From germline, CDR1 is LNHDA and CDR2 SQIVND (reference sequence). The CDR3 is made up of 15 amino acids. Trimming pared 3 bases from V and 7 bases from J, leaving 15 bases between.

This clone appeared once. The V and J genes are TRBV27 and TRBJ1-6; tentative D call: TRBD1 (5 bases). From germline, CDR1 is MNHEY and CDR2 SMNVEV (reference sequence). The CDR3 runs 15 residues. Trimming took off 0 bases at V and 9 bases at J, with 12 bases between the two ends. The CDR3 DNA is TGTGCCAGCAGTTTATCGGGGGGGGATTTTTCACCCCTCCACTTT. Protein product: CASSLSGGDFSPLHF.

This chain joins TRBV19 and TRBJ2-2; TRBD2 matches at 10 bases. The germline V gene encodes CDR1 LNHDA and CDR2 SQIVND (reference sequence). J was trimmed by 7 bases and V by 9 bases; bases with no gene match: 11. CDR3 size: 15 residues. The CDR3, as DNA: TGTGCCAGCACAAGCGGGGGGGCCTTTGGCGGGGAGCTGTTTTTT. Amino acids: CASTSGGAFGGELFF.

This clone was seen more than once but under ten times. CDR3 nucleotide sequence: TGTGCCAGCAGCCCGTCGGGACAGAACTACGAGCAGTACTTC. It specifies CASSPSGQNYEQYF. The chain links TRBV7-6 to TRBJ2-7; 7 bases are shared with TRBD1. CDR3 length: 14 residues. Germline CDR1 is SGHVS and CDR2 is FNYEAQ. The V segment lost 5 bases and the J segment 3 bases; nucleotides outside the gene matches: 7.

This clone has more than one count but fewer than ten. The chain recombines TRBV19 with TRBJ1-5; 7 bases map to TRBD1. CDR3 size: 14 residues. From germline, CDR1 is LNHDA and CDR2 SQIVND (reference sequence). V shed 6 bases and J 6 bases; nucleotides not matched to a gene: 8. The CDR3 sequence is CASSTQGRFQPQHF. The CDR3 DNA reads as TGTGCCAGTAGCACACAGGGGAGGTTTCAGCCCCAGCATTTT.

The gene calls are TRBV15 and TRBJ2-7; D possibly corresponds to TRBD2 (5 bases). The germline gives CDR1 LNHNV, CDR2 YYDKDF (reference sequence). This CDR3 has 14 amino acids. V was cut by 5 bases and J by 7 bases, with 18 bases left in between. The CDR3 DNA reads TGTGCCACCAGCGGAGCTGGCGGGCTTCGGGAGCAGTACTTC. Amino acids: CATSGAGGLREQYF.

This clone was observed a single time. This CDR3 is CASSHLLAGGFYEQYF. CDR3 DNA: TGCGCCAGCAGCCACCTCCTAGCGGGGGGGTTTTACGAGCAGTACTTC. The chain combines TRBV4-1 with TRBJ2-7; 12 bases are shared with TRBD2. The CDR3 length is 16 residues. J gave up 4 bases and V 3 bases, and 7 bases lay outside the gene matches. Germline CDR1 and CDR2: MGHRA and YSYEKL.

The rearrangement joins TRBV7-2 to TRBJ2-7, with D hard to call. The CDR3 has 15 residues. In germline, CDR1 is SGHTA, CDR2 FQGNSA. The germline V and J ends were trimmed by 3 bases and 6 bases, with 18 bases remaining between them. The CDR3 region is CASSFRRSAYSEQYF. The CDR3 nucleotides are TGTGCCAGCAGCTTCCGTCGGTCAGCCTATAGCGAGCAGTACTTC.

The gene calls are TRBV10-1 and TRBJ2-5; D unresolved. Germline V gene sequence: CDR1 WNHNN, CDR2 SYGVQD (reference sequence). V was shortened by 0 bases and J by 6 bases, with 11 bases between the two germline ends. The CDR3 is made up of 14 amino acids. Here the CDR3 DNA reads TGCGCCAGCAGTGAGTCGGGAAAGGGCCAGACCCAGTACTTC. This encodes CASSESGKGQTQYF.

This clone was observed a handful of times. As DNA, the CDR3 is TGTGCCAGCAGCTTAGGGTGGGCCGGGACACCCCTGAACACCGGGGAGCTGTTTTTT. It is translated as CASSLGWAGTPLNTGELFF. This chain connects TRBV7-9 to TRBJ2-2; TRBD1 might be the D (6 bases). CDR3 length equals 19 residues. Germline CDR1 reads SEHNR; CDR2 reads FQNEAQ (reference sequence). With 1 base removed from V and 1 base from J, the gap between germline ends came to 19 bases. Using reference TRBV7-9 and TRBJ2-2 for the parts outside the CDR3, the full variable domain is DTGVSQNPRHKITKRGQNVTFRCDPISEHNRLYWYRQTLGQGPEFLTYFQNEAQLEKSRLLSDRFSAERPKGSFSTLEIQRTEQGDSAMYLCASSLGWAGTPLNTGELFFGEGSRLTVL.